This section outlines one T cell receptor (beta chain) sequence together with its context. This clonotype was counted many times. The antigen it recognizes is unknown. Base qualities are missing; no much larger clone stands one base away. Sequencing was performed on an Illumina NovaSeq 6000. Synthesis of TCR cDNA relied on 5'RACE template switching, a step that introduced a universal primer site along with unique molecular identifiers. cDNA synthesis was primed from both the TCR alpha and TCR beta constant segments. Two PCR steps were used to amplify libraries, with sample barcodes and sequencing adapters being added in the second step. Libraries were sequenced on Illumina HiSeq 2500 (2x100 bp) or NovaSeq (2x150 bp). The published analysis was carried out like this. MIGEC handled demultiplexing of reads and collapsing into UMI consensus sequences, while MiXCR performed V(D)J alignment. Vaccine-responding clonotypes were identified with edgeR using replicate PBMC samples, with FDR below 0.01 and a log2 fold change above 5 up to day 15 being required. CD4 or CD8 identity was assigned to each bulk clonotype according to whether the clonotype was present at higher abundance in the sequenced CD4 repertoire or the sequenced CD8 repertoire. TCRdb cleaned the public reads at Q25 with fastp, built clones with MiXCR and kept in-frame beta chains. Each CDR3 protein gets just one entry, which takes the most common genes and DNA from the rows behind it. TCRdb, rather than the study authors, made the V and J calls. Here the sample has 300,000 to 350,000 distinct CDR3 sequences; over 3.5% occur a single time. Of the sample, approximately 19% falls within the top ten clones.

These data originate in a study of T cells after yellow fever vaccination (dated by TCRdb to the late 2010s). Regarding the study in general: Libraries from fractions with low cell numbers were prepared with the SMART-Seq v4 Ultra Low Input RNA kit. Bulk TCR alpha and beta repertoires were sequenced longitudinally to track T-cell clones before and after primary and booster YFV17D yellow fever vaccination. Two healthy male donors made up the cohort, one aged 18 to 30 years and the other aged 30 to 39 years. Blood samples were taken at several timepoints before and after primary and secondary immunization, and bulk PBMC replicates and cell subsets were isolated. What the research found in general, with its limitations: A small fraction of clonotypes showed up in both the CD4 and CD8 compartments, probably as a result of convergent recombination. Computational filtering was needed because FACS-sorted repertoires could contain abundant contaminating clonotypes from the bulk population. Because the study included only a couple of donors, the extent to which the findings can be generalized is limited. After the booster, most clones that had expanded after primary vaccination were detected again (approximately 95% of CD4 and about 88% of CD8), suggesting broad maintenance of memory. Compared with the primary T-cell response, the secondary T-cell response was faster but weaker, reaching its peak on day 5 rather than on day 15.

Between the V and J ends, shortened by 4 bases and 9 bases respectively, the junction contains 11 bases. The CDR3 spans 12 residues, from the cysteine through the phenylalanine. Only the CDR3 part of the read is kept: 36 bases, read in frame from the first base. The germline V gene encodes CDR1 SGHRS and CDR2 YFSETQ. The treatment or condition label on this specimen signifies: live attenuated yellow fever vaccine strain. Two biological replicates of bulk PBMCs were collected at each blood-draw timepoint. PBMCs were isolated from peripheral blood using a standard Ficoll-Paque protocol. RNA was extracted with TriZol from bulk PBMCs, CD4 and CD8 fractions, and dextramer-positive and dextramer-negative fractions.

The material sequenced was PBMCs, taken 15 days after the yellow fever booster vaccination. The sequence is built from TRBV5-1 and TRBJ2-1; the D gene remains uncertain. The receptor was derived from a man aged 18 to 29 who received the YFV17D yellow fever vaccine. The CDR3 protein: CASSLERTEQFF. The nucleotide sequence reads TGCGCCAGCAGCCTCGAGAGGACTGAGCAGTTCTTC.